This T cell receptor beta chain came from a study of identical twins. Study-level points and caveats: Recombination models fit unrelated individuals' TCR alpha sharing but underestimated twins'. Clonotypes of the beta chain that were abundant in cord blood carried fewer insertions (memory repertoires showed none).

Notes on this clonotype: Its antigen is currently unknown.

In TCRdb, the 5' RACE reads were re-called with MiXCR into one record per CDR3 protein. The data show more than 1.5 million distinct CDR3 sequences, more than 30% seen once. Sequencing was performed on cord blood. The sequence was obtained from a newborn girl in good health.

CDR3 in DNA: TGCGCCAGCAGCTTGGGACAACCGGATAATTCACCCCTCCACTTT. Translation gives CASSLGQPDNSPLHF. This chain links TRBV5-1 with TRBJ1-6; D remains ambiguous. The ends were cut back, 0 bases at V and 5 bases at J, with 9 bases in the middle. This CDR3 is 15 amino acids long. Germline-derived CDR1 and CDR2 are SGHRS and YFSETQ.